Shown below are 22 T cell receptor beta chains from a single sample sequenced in a study of blood T cell repertoires in COVID-19. Sequenced by immunoSEQ multiplex PCR; TCRdb stores in-frame clones only, minus some. This sample has about 200,000 clones, with 65% to 90% found just once. Sample: peripheral blood. Source of these receptors: a woman in her seventies with COVID-19, enrolled during active disease.

A note on this clone: Other DNA sequences in the same sample also yield this CDR3. The CDR3 coding sequence is TGTGCCAGCAGTTTACGAGGGAACTATGGCTACACCTTC. Its protein is CASSLRGNYGYTF. The chain employs TRBV12-3 or TRBV12-4 and TRBJ1-2; no clear D gene. The CDR3 runs 13 residues. Between the trimmed V and J ends, which lost 2 bases and 2 bases, there was a span of 6 bases.

This clone was seen at least ten times. This rearrangement joins TRBV5-4 to TRBJ2-7; TRBD1 aligns across 8 bases. The ends lost 5 bases at V and 6 bases at J; junction bases unmatched: 4. Germline V CDR1 and CDR2: SGHNT, YYREEE (reference sequence). The CDR3 contains 12 residues. This chain's CDR3 is CASSRQGREQYF. CDR3 DNA sequence: TGTGCCAGCAGTCGACAGGGGCGCGAGCAGTACTTC.

V and J are TRBV14 and TRBJ2-2; 8 bases align to TRBD2. CDR3 length: 19 amino acids. V shed 3 bases and J 4 bases; nucleotides not matched to a gene: 16. Germline V gives CDR1 SGHDN, CDR2 FVKESK. CDR3 DNA: TGTGCCAGCAGCCAGGATGTAATAGCGGGGCTAACAAGCACCGGGGAGCTGTTTTTT. This sequence encodes CASSQDVIAGLTSTGELFF.

V is TRBV19 and J is TRBJ1-1; 9 positions agree with TRBD1. Germline V gene lookup returns CDR1 LNHDA and CDR2 SQIVND (reference sequence). The V gene end was trimmed by 7 bases and the J gene end by 5 bases; junction bases not matched to a gene: 5. This CDR3 is 13 amino acids long. The CDR3 here is CASKQGAWTEAFF. The CDR3 bases are TGTGCCAGTAAACAGGGGGCTTGGACTGAAGCTTTCTTT. Combining the CDR3 with reference TRBV19 and TRBJ1-1 gives the whole variable domain DGGITQSPKYLFRKEGQNVTLSCEQNLNHDAMYWYRQDPGQGLRLIYYSQIVNDFQKGDIAEGYSVSREKKESFPLTVTSAQKNPTAFYLCASKQGAWTEAFFGQGTRLTVV.

This clone was seen a single time. The V and J genes are TRBV19 and TRBJ1-2, with D perhaps matching TRBD1 (5 bases). Germline CDR1 reads LNHDA; CDR2 reads SQIVND (reference sequence). The CDR3 extends over 17 amino acids. The V end lost 6 bases, the J end lost 0 bases, and 20 bases lay between the germline ends. In DNA form, the CDR3 reads TGTGCCAGTAGGGGGGGGAGGTCACCGAAAGCTAACTATGGCTACACCTTC. Its translation: CASRGGRSPKANYGYTF.

J is TRBJ2-7 and V is TRBV6-2 or TRBV6-3, with 9 bases aligning to TRBD1. V dropped 6 bases and J dropped 0; count of bases not matched to a gene: 3. CDR1 is MNHEY, CDR2 SVGEGT, per germline. The CDR3 runs to 14 residues. The CDR3 is CASSRGQGSYEQYF. The CDR3 coding sequence is TGTGCCAGCAGCCGGGGACAGGGCTCCTACGAGCAGTACTTC.

J is TRBJ1-2 and V is TRBV19; TRBD1 matches 7 bases. The CDR3 covers 14 residues. Germline CDR1 reads LNHDA; CDR2 reads SQIVND (reference sequence). The J segment lost 0 bases and the V segment lost 3 bases, leaving 1 base of the junction unmatched. For the CDR3, the DNA is TGTGCCAGTAGTATCAGGGGGGCTAACTATGGCTACACCTTC. This codes for CASSIRGANYGYTF. The variable domain in full, with the rest retrieved from reference TRBV19 and TRBJ1-2, is DGGITQSPKYLFRKEGQNVTLSCEQNLNHDAMYWYRQDPGQGLRLIYYSQIVNDFQKGDIAEGYSVSREKKESFPLTVTSAQKNPTAFYLCASSIRGANYGYTFGSGTRLTVV.

The chain is built from TRBV7-2 and TRBJ1-3; TRBD1 matches 7 bases. V trimming: 5 bases; J trimming: 0 bases; junction bases outside the gene matches: 13. CDR3 length equals 18 residues. Per the germline V gene, CDR1 is SGHTA and CDR2 is FQGNSA. The DNA for the CDR3 is TGTGCCAGCAGCCCGAGCGGGTCACAGGGGATCTCTGGAAACACCATATATTTT. Amino acid sequence: CASSPSGSQGISGNTIYF.

The rearrangement links TRBV9 to TRBJ1-3; TRBD1 agrees at 9 bases. The germline CDR1 and CDR2 sequences are SGDLS and YYNGEE. The CDR3 runs 17 residues. The junction had 8 bases not matched to a gene; V was cut back by 4 bases and J by 0 bases. CDR3 residues: CASSPRTGASSGNTIYF. Here the CDR3 DNA reads TGTGCCAGCAGCCCCCGGACAGGGGCTAGCTCTGGAAACACCATATATTTT.

The gene calls are TRBV6-2 or TRBV6-3 and TRBJ1-5; tentatively, D is TRBD1 (5 bases). The CDR3 is 13 residues long. V dropped 0 bases and J dropped 10 bases, with 10 bases sitting between them. Germline V gives CDR1 MNHEY, CDR2 SVGEGT. This CDR3 reads CASSYSGGEPQHF. The CDR3, as DNA: TGTGCCAGCAGTTACTCTGGGGGGGAACCCCAGCATTTT.

The V call is TRBV9, the J call TRBJ1-3, with a weak D call TRBD1 (5 bases). The CDR3 is made up of 15 amino acids. V was clipped by 0 bases and J by 4 bases, with 11 bases between them. Germline lookup yields CDR1 SGDLS and CDR2 YYNGEE. CDR3 in DNA: TGTGCCAGCAGCGTAGCTACGGGGGTAGGAAACACCATATATTTT. Amino acid sequence: CASSVATGVGNTIYF.

The J gene is TRBJ1-4, the V gene TRBV7-6, with TRBD1 matching over 8 bases. From germline, CDR1 is SGHVS and CDR2 FNYEAQ. CDR3 length: 15 amino acids. The V segment lost 6 bases and the J segment 6 bases; nucleotides outside the gene matches: 9. CDR3 in DNA: TGTGCCAGCAGTTTAACAGGGGGATCATATGAAAAACTGTTTTTT. Residues: CASSLTGGSYEKLFF.

The chain couples TRBV18 to TRBJ2-3; 7 bases line up with TRBD2. Germline V gives CDR1 KGHSH, CDR2 LQKENI. The CDR3 covers 15 residues. V lost 2 bases and J lost 3; bases outside the gene matches: 5. The chain's CDR3 is CASSPKGLQTDTQYF. CDR3 bases: TGTGCCAGCTCACCAAAGGGACTACAGACAGATACGCAGTATTTT.

This sequence joins TRBV25-1 and TRBJ2-3; perhaps TRBD1 as D (5 bases). CDR1 and CDR2 from the germline V gene are MGHDK and SYGVNS. The CDR3 covers 12 residues. V lost 5 bases and J lost 9, with 12 bases in between. The CDR3 spells CASSPTATTQYF. For the CDR3, the DNA is TGTGCCAGCAGTCCGACAGCCACGACGCAGTATTTT.

The V gene is TRBV19, the J gene TRBJ1-6; 7 bases fit TRBD1. The germline CDR1 and CDR2 sequences are LNHDA and SQIVND (reference sequence). After removal of 7 bases from V and 7 bases from J, the junction contained 4 bases not matched to a gene. The CDR3 sequence is 13 residues long. In nucleotides, the CDR3 is TGTGCCAGTATCGGCAGGGGGAATTCACCCCTCCACTTT. It codes for CASIGRGNSPLHF.

This clone appeared a few times. The genes are TRBV12-3 or TRBV12-4 and TRBJ1-1; 10 nucleotides match TRBD1. The CDR3 is made up of 13 amino acids. Trimming took 6 bases from V and 4 from J; bases not matched to a gene: 2. The CDR3 sequence: CASRGQGRTEAFF. DNA of the CDR3: TGTGCCAGCAGGGGACAGGGGCGCACTGAAGCTTTCTTT.

The chain recombines TRBV11-2 with TRBJ2-1, with 11 nucleotides matching TRBD2. There are 15 residues in the CDR3. The germline CDR1 and CDR2 sequences are SGHAT and FQNNGV. With 0 bases clipped from V and 9 bases from J, the junction kept 4 bases outside the gene matches. As DNA, the CDR3 is TGTGCCAGCAGCTTAGATCAGGGACTAGCGGCTGAGCAGTTCTTC. This codes for CASSLDQGLAAEQFF.

This CDR3 reads CASSSRLAGGGETQYF. CDR3 nucleotides: TGTGCCAGCAGTTCCCGACTAGCGGGAGGCGGAGAGACCCAGTACTTC. The genes are TRBV2 and TRBJ2-5, with 13 bases matching TRBD2. V was pared by 5 bases and J by 4 bases, with 7 bases of the junction left unmatched. Germline CDR1 and CDR2: SNHLY and FYNNEI. The CDR3 is 16 amino acids.

The gene calls are TRBV7-6 and TRBJ1-2; no definite D call. This CDR3 spans 13 amino acids. The V end was cut by 4 bases, the J end by 2 bases, with 8 bases between. Germline V gives CDR1 SGHVS, CDR2 FNYEAQ. This CDR3 reads CASSSSQNYGYTF. DNA for the CDR3: TGTGCCAGCAGCTCCTCACAGAACTATGGCTACACCTTC.

The genes are TRBV18 and TRBJ1-1; D not resolved. The V gene lost 1 base and the J gene lost 4 bases, with 10 bases spanning the gap. This CDR3 contains 14 residues. Germline V gives CDR1 KGHSH, CDR2 LQKENI. The CDR3 protein is CASSPLQVSTEAFF. CDR3 coding DNA: TGTGCCAGCTCACCACTCCAGGTGAGCACTGAAGCTTTCTTT.

CDR3 protein: CASSRGRVLNTGELFF. The CDR3 coding sequence is TGTGCCAGTAGTAGGGGGAGGGTGCTGAACACCGGGGAGCTGTTTTTT. This chain links TRBV19 with TRBJ2-2; 7 bases map to TRBD2. The germline CDR1 and CDR2 sequences are LNHDA and SQIVND (reference sequence). The CDR3 totals 16 residues. The V gene end was trimmed by 4 bases and the J gene end by 1 base; junction bases not matched to a gene: 6.

This clone was observed a single time. The chain combines TRBV28 with TRBJ1-5; 7 bases align to TRBD1. The V gene's germline CDR1 is MDHEN and CDR2 SYDVKM. With V trimmed by 6 bases and J by 0 bases, 20 bases remained unmatched. The CDR3 length is 20 residues. CDR3 nucleotide sequence: TGTGCCAGCAGGAAGCGGTCAGGGGGACAGATATTCGATAGCAATCAGCCCCAGCATTTT. This translates into CASRKRSGGQIFDSNQPQHF.